This T cell receptor beta chain was found in a study of T cell responses to AZD1222 COVID-19 vaccine. Study summary: Researchers grouped second doses given at about 4 or about 12 weeks into one pool. Study-level results: Within unmutated variant regions lay the reported targets of nearly half of spike-specific TCRs. The donor cohort was predominantly white British with a female majority, and clonal diversity may have been underestimated.

Concerning this clone itself: Antigen unknown.

The V gene's germline CDR1 is MNHNY and CDR2 SVGAGI (reference sequence). The CDR3 runs 13 residues. The trim removed 2 bases at V and 5 bases at J, leaving 0 bases unmatched. Method: immunoSEQ multiplex PCR; TCRdb's copy keeps in-frame clones and lacks some. The data contain more than 110,000 clones, 70% to 90% of them singletons. The TCR originated in an adult in good health. The source material was peripheral blood, sampled on day 0 of AZD1222 vaccination. The J gene is TRBJ2-1, the V gene TRBV6-6, with 7 bases matching TRBD1. The chain's CDR3 is CASSYDRDNEQFF. The CDR3 nucleotides read TGTGCCAGCAGTTACGACAGGGACAATGAGCAGTTCTTC.